This record concerns one T cell receptor beta chain sequence. These data are taken from a study of CD8+ T cells in alopecia areata. The authors extracted RNA and reverse transcribed it into cDNA as the sequencing template. Here immunoSEQ multiplex PCR was the method, and the copy in TCRdb shows in-frame clones only, minus some. This table holds roughly 150,000 clones, about 87% found once. The CDR3 consists of 14 residues. CDR1 and CDR2 (germline): ENHRY, SYGVKD. Trimming cost V 0 bases and J 6 bases, with 11 bases left between them. Sequenced material: CD8+ T cells sorted from blood, taken at week 0. The chain carries TRBV10-3 and TRBJ1-2; D not certain. The receptor comes from a human donor with alopecia areata. The CDR3 reads CAISESWDDNGYTF. The CDR3 DNA follows: TGTGCCATCAGTGAGTCTTGGGATGACAATGGCTACACCTTC.